This T cell receptor beta chain is from a study of Graves' ophthalmopathy and Graves' hyperthyroidism. This clonotype came up many times. What it binds is not known. The V end lost 0 bases, the J end lost 4 bases, and 9 bases lay between the germline ends. The germline gives CDR1 SEHNR, CDR2 FQNEAQ (reference sequence). The CDR3 totals 14 residues. RNA served as the template for amplifying TCR beta CDR3 regions. HTBI primers were used in a first-round RT-PCR, which preceded a second-round multiplex PCR. MiXCR, applied by TCRdb to the multiplex PCR reads, yields one record per CDR3 protein. The table includes roughly 400,000 distinct CDR3 sequences, 15% to 17% detected once. Patients in the hyperthyroidism group, adults aged 18 to 65, were newly diagnosed, under 2 months' duration. The PBMCs originated from more than 8 ml of fresh peripheral blood. Study-wide results and caveats: Sensitivity of around 88% and specificity of roughly 80% were achieved when a 13-signature model separated ophthalmopathy from stable hyperthyroidism. Blood also held most thyroid clonotypes expanded above 0.001 frequency.

J is TRBJ1-2 and V is TRBV7-9, with no clear D. The specimen sequenced was peripheral blood. The sequence was obtained from a woman aged 18-29 years with stable Graves' hyperthyroidism. CDR3: CASSLAGSLYGYTF. The CDR3 DNA reads TGTGCCAGCAGCTTAGCCGGCAGCCTCTATGGCTACACCTTC.